Below are 20 T cell receptor beta chains sequenced from a single sample in a study of CXCR3-negative and CXCR3-positive naive CD8 T cells. The study made its TRB cDNA libraries by 5' RACE, adding UMI labels. TCRdb reprocessed the 5' RACE reads and reports one entry per CDR3 protein, with no DNA. The sample features approximately 58,000 distinct CDR3 sequences, with about 0.4% in its top ten. The material sequenced was naive CXCR3- CD8+ T cells from blood. Subset given: CD45RO-CCR7+CD27+CD95- naive CD8+ T cells lacking CXCR3 (TNR3-). The receptors were sampled from a human donor in good health. Some clones in this sample may be carry-over from other donors' samples.

V gene TRBV4-1 combines with J gene TRBJ1-2. Germline lookup yields CDR1 MGHRA and CDR2 YSYEKL. This CDR3 spans 12 amino acids. CDR3 sequence: CASSQDGVGYTF.

This rearrangement joins TRBV12-3 or TRBV12-4 to TRBJ2-7; TCRdb's D call, TRBD1, is unchecked because there is no DNA. This CDR3 is 17 amino acids long. The CDR3 spells CASSSLLAGGSSYEQYF.

The chain has TRBV12-3 or TRBV12-4 and TRBJ2-1; TCRdb returns TRBD2, unconfirmable since there is no DNA. The length of the CDR3 is 16 residues. CDR3 residues: CASSLAVSGGVNEQFF.

The CDR3 is CASSQVLTSYEQYF. The chain carries TRBV14 and TRBJ2-7; the D gene TCRdb calls, TRBD2, cannot be checked with no DNA. The germline V gene encodes CDR1 SGHDN and CDR2 FVKESK. There are 14 residues in the CDR3.

The J gene is TRBJ2-5, the V gene TRBV20-1; the D gene TCRdb calls, TRBD1, cannot be checked with no DNA. The germline gives CDR1 DFQATT, CDR2 SNEGSKA (reference sequence). The length of the CDR3 is 14 residues. CDR3 region: CSAGTGLRQETQYF.

The genes are TRBV7-2 and TRBJ1-6; lacking DNA, the TRBD1 call made by TCRdb goes unchecked. This CDR3 spans 16 amino acids. In germline, CDR1 is SGHTA, CDR2 FQGNSA. Here the CDR3 reads CASSLEPQGAESPLHF.

The V and J genes are TRBV7-9 and TRBJ2-7; the D gene TCRdb calls, TRBD1, cannot be checked with no DNA. CDR1 is SEHNR, CDR2 FQNEAQ, per germline (reference sequence). CDR3 length: 17 residues. CDR3 in amino acids: CASSLGVRTAPMDEQYF.

The CDR3: CAISFDGPSYEQYF. The chain uses TRBV10-3 and TRBJ2-7. Germline CDR1 is ENHRY and CDR2 is SYGVKD. The CDR3 is 14 residues long.

This chain uses TRBV29-1 with TRBJ2-1. Germline V gene sequence: CDR1 SQVTM, CDR2 ANQGSEA. The CDR3 covers 16 residues. The CDR3 region is CSVDARPQDLLNEQFF.

The chain employs TRBV12-3 or TRBV12-4 and TRBJ1-5; TCRdb's D call of TRBD1 is untestable without DNA. This CDR3 comprises 15 residues. Here the CDR3 reads CASSFMTGSGGPQHF.

The rearrangement links TRBV7-9 to TRBJ2-1. The germline gives CDR1 SEHNR, CDR2 FQNEAQ (reference sequence). This CDR3 has 14 residues. CDR3 loop: CASSRIVIHNEQFF. The variable domain in full, completed from reference TRBV7-9 and TRBJ2-1, reads DTGVSQNPRHKITKRGQNVTFRCDPISEHNRLYWYRQTLGQGPEFLTYFQNEAQLEKSRLLSDRFSAERPKGSFSTLEIQRTEQGDSAMYLCASSRIVIHNEQFFGPGTRLTVL.

V usage is TRBV7-6 and J usage is TRBJ2-7; absent DNA, TCRdb's TRBD1 call cannot be checked. Per germline, CDR1 SGHVS and CDR2 FNYEAQ. CDR3 length: 13 residues. CDR3 region: CASSPRGLIEQYF.

CDR3: CASQTGVASYNEQFF. The J gene is TRBJ2-1, the V gene TRBV6-2 or TRBV6-3; without DNA, the TCRdb call of TRBD1 cannot be checked. The V gene's germline CDR1 is MNHEY and CDR2 SVGEGT. This CDR3 region has 15 residues.

The chain couples TRBV29-1 to TRBJ2-2. From germline, CDR1 is SQVTM and CDR2 ANQGSEA. The CDR3 loop spans 12 amino acids. CDR3 region: CSVLTNTGELFF.

The chain uses TRBV25-1 and TRBJ1-5; TCRdb's D call of TRBD1 is untestable without DNA. The CDR3 runs 15 residues. Germline lookup yields CDR1 MGHDK and CDR2 SYGVNS. The CDR3 region is CASSESRGSNQPQHF.

The V gene is TRBV28, the J gene TRBJ2-7. Looked up from germline, CDR1 is MDHEN and CDR2 is SYDVKM. There are 11 residues in the CDR3. CDR3 loop: CASRSGTEQYF. The variable domain in full, completed from reference TRBV28 and TRBJ2-7, reads DVKVTQSSRYLVKRTGEKVFLECVQDMDHENMFWYRQDPGLGLRLIYFSYDVKMKEKGDIPEGYSVSREKKERFSLILESASTNQTSMYLCASRSGTEQYFGPGTRLTVT.

The V call is TRBV14, the J call TRBJ1-1. CDR3 length: 16 residues. Germline CDR1 and CDR2: SGHDN and FVKESK. The CDR3 sequence: CASSQDLGVVGTEAFF.

The V call is TRBV7-3, the J call TRBJ2-1; no DNA is available, so the TRBD1 call from TCRdb remains unchecked. The CDR3 is 14 amino acids. Germline loops: CDR1 SGHTA, CDR2 FQGTGA. This CDR3 is CASSFDGGANEQFF.

The chain links TRBV12-3 or TRBV12-4 to TRBJ2-1; the TCRdb D gene call, TRBD2, has no DNA to confirm it. The CDR3 runs to 15 residues. CDR3 sequence: CASSLQLNSYNEQFF.

The chain uses TRBV18 and TRBJ2-7; the TCRdb D gene call, TRBD1, has no DNA to confirm it. This CDR3 contains 14 residues. Per the germline V gene, CDR1 is KGHSH and CDR2 is LQKENI. CDR3 in amino acids: CASSRGPGEYEQYF.